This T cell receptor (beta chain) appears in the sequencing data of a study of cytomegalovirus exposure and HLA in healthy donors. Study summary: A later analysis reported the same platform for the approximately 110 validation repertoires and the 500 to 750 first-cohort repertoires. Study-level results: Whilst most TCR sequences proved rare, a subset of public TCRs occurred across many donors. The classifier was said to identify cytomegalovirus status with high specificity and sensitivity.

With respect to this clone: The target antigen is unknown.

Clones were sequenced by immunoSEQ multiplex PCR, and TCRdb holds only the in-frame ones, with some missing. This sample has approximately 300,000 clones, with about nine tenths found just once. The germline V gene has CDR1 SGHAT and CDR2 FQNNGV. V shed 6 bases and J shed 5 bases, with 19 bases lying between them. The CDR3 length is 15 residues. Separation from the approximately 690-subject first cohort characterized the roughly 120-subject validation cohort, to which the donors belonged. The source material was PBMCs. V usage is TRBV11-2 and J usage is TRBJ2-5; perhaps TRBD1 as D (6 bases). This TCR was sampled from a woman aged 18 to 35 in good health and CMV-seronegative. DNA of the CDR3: TGTGCCAGCAGAGGGACACGCCATATAGGGGAGACCCAGTACTTC. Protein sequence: CASRGTRHIGETQYF.